These T cell receptor beta chains were read from a single sample in a study of Ad26.COV2.S vaccination and SARS-CoV-2 variants. Clones were read by immunoSEQ multiplex PCR, and TCRdb kept only the in-frame ones, dropping some. This sample has about 680,000 clones; 89% occur once, and the top ten carry approximately 1.5%. Specimen: peripheral blood, collected in a trial of Ad26.COV2.S vaccine versus placebo. The receptors derive from a person aged 18-65 years who received the Ad26.COV2.S COVID-19 vaccine or a placebo. Both conserved end residues are part of each CDR3. D genes are given only for firm matches. Expanded clones get a size class; other rows say once, few or many, or leave the size out.

D	size	V	J	DNA	CDR3
-	-	TRBV9	TRBJ1-5	TGTGCCAGCAGCGTAGCGGCAGACAATCAGCCCCAGCATTTT	CASSVAADNQPQHF
-	-	TRBV24-1	TRBJ2-1	TGTGCCACCAGTGATTTTAGGCAGGCCGGTGAGCAGTTCTTC	CATSDFRQAGEQFF
-	-	TRBV7-2	TRBJ2-1	TGTGCCAGCAGCGATACGGACACTTACAATGAGCAGTTCTTC	CASSDTDTYNEQFF
TRBD1	few	TRBV2	TRBJ1-1	TGTGCCAGCAGTTCCCAGGGGGCATTAGGGGGGACTGAAGCTTTCTTT	CASSSQGALGGTEAFF
-	few	TRBV7-8	TRBJ1-6	TGTGCCAGCAGCCCTCATAATTCACCCCTCCACTTT	CASSPHNSPLHF
TRBD1	-	TRBV7-9	TRBJ1-2	TGTGCCAGCAGCTTAGCGACAGGGGATGGCTACACCTTC	CASSLATGDGYTF
-	-	TRBV10-3	TRBJ2-7	TGTGCCATCAGTGAGTCCGACTACGAGCAGTACTTC	CAISESDYEQYF
TRBD2	-	TRBV10-3	TRBJ2-4	TGTGCCATCAGTGCGAGCGGGAGTCAGGACATTCAGTACTTC	CAISASGSQDIQYF
TRBD1	-	TRBV27	TRBJ1-4	TGTGCCAGCAGTCGACTCAGGGGGGTGGGTGAAAAACTGTTTTTT	CASSRLRGVGEKLFF
-	-	TRBV6-4	TRBJ1-6	TGTGCCAGCAGTGGGGGACGCAATTCACCCCTCCACTTT	CASSGGRNSPLHF
-	-	TRBV4-1	TRBJ1-4	TGCGCCAGCAGCCAAGTCCCAGGGGCTAATGAAAAACTGTTTTTT	CASSQVPGANEKLFF
TRBD1	few	TRBV27	TRBJ1-5	TGTGCCAGCAGCCCGGGACAGGGGAGCAATCAGCCCCAGCATTTT	CASSPGQGSNQPQHF
-	-	TRBV18	TRBJ2-7	TGTGCCAGCTCAACGGGACTGGCATACGAGCAGTACTTC	CASSTGLAYEQYF
-	few	TRBV19	TRBJ2-2	TGTGCCAGTAGGTCCGTTCCTGGGACCGGGGAGCTGTTTTTT	CASRSVPGTGELFF
TRBD2	-	TRBV7-6	TRBJ2-2	TGTGCCAGCAGCTTAGCGCCACGGGGACTAGCGGGGGGGCCGGGCACCGGGGAGCTGTTTTTT	CASSLAPRGLAGGPGTGELFF
-	few	TRBV5-1	TRBJ1-1	TGCGCCAGCAGCTTGTTCCCCCAGGACGTGAACACTGAAGCTTTCTTT	CASSLFPQDVNTEAFF
-	once	TRBV6-2/TRBV6-3	TRBJ2-3	TGTGCCAGCAGCCGACAGGCAGATACGCAGTATTTT	CASSRQADTQYF
-	few	TRBV11-3	TRBJ1-1	TGTGCCAGCAGCTTATACAGGAACACTGAAGCTTTCTTT	CASSLYRNTEAFF
-	-	TRBV4-3	TRBJ1-1	TGCGCCAGCAGCCATTCCCCTGGAGACACTGAAGCTTTCTTT	CASSHSPGDTEAFF
TRBD1	-	TRBV18	TRBJ2-7	TGTGCCAGCTCACAGGGGGAGCTAGGACAGGGTTACTTC	CASSQGELGQGYF
-	-	TRBV4-1	TRBJ2-1	TGCGCCAGCAGCCAAGATTCCGATGAGCAGTTCTTC	CASSQDSDEQFF